This TCR beta chain originates from a study of cytomegalovirus exposure and HLA in healthy donors. The CDR3 has 15 amino acids. V dropped 3 bases and J dropped 7 bases, with 17 bases sitting between them. Germline lookup yields CDR1 SGHNT and CDR2 YYREEE (reference sequence). Primers included in the PCR were 60 Vbeta and 13 Jbeta primers. Profiled with immunoSEQ multiplex PCR; TCRdb holds only in-frame clones, not every one. This sample's table reports 96,000 or so clones. The sample taken for sequencing was PBMCs. The chain employs TRBV5-4 and TRBJ2-1; D remains ambiguous. This sequence was found in a woman in her thirties in good health and CMV-seronegative. CDR3 sequence reads: CASSSPEQSGNEQFF. DNA of the CDR3: TGTGCCAGCAGCTCTCCTGAGCAGTCAGGTAATGAGCAGTTCTTC.